This TCR beta chain is from a study of shared T cell receptors in the human thymus. Profiling relied on immunoSEQ multiplex PCR, and the TCRdb table lists in-frame clones only, not all of them. Of approximately 730,000 clones in the sample, approximately 85% were seen once. Trimming cost V 3 bases and J 3 bases, with 5 bases left between them. Germline lookup yields CDR1 MDHEN and CDR2 SYDVKM. The CDR3 loop spans 12 amino acids. In addition, the sample was reused for a study of human thymus T cells.

The sample was thymocytes. The chain carries TRBV28 and TRBJ1-1; D gene unclear. The receptor's source is a girl under three years old with a congenital heart defect. The CDR3 DNA follows: TGTGCCAGCAGTTTCCGGTACACTGAAGCTTTCTTT. Translation: CASSFRYTEAFF. Supplemented by reference TRBV28 and TRBJ1-1, the full variable domain reads DVKVTQSSRYLVKRTGEKVFLECVQDMDHENMFWYRQDPGLGLRLIYFSYDVKMKEKGDIPEGYSVSREKKERFSLILESASTNQTSMYLCASSFRYTEAFFGQGTRLTVV.